These 31 T cell receptor beta chains came from one sample sequenced in a study of blood T cell repertoires in COVID-19. Using immunoSEQ multiplex PCR, the repertoire was profiled, and TCRdb retains in-frame clones only, with some absent. The sample has about 270,000 clones, more than 70% seen once. Sequencing was done on a sample of peripheral blood. The receptors stem from a man at least 80 years old with acute or convalescent COVID-19.

The chain links TRBV5-1 to TRBJ2-7; TRBD2 agrees at 10 bases. From germline, CDR1 is SGHRS and CDR2 YFSETQ. The CDR3 extends over 15 amino acids. V shed 3 bases and J 7 bases; nucleotides not matched to a gene: 10. The CDR3 DNA is TGCGCCAGCAGCTGGCAGCTAGCGGGAGCAGTTGAGCAGTACTTC. Translated: CASSWQLAGAVEQYF.

This clone was observed a single time. The CDR3 sequence is CSVGQITDTQYF. For the CDR3, the DNA is TGCAGCGTTGGACAGATCACAGATACGCAGTATTTT. V is TRBV29-1 and J is TRBJ2-3, with D tentatively TRBD1 (5 bases). The CDR3 spans 12 residues. Deletions cut 4 bases from V and 2 bases from J, with 7 bases between. The germline V gene has CDR1 SQVTM and CDR2 ANQGSEA.

This chain links TRBV6-1 with TRBJ2-2; D is perhaps TRBD2 (5 bases). V was clipped by 2 bases and J by 5 bases, with 12 bases between them. CDR3 size: 15 residues. Germline assignment: CDR1 MNHNS and CDR2 SASEGT. The CDR3 reads CASSEPPRGTGELFF. CDR3 DNA: TGTGCCAGCAGTGAACCTCCCCGGGGTACCGGGGAGCTGTTTTTT.

In its sample, this clone was seen once. The V call is TRBV3-1 (or the pseudogene TRBV3-2), the J call TRBJ2-5; the match to TRBD2 covers 10 bases. The germline V gene encodes CDR1 LGHDT and CDR2 YNNKEL (reference sequence). V shed 0 bases, J shed 1 base, and the junction held 14 bases outside the gene matches. There are 20 residues in the CDR3. CDR3 protein: CASSQERDRTSGHFQETQYF. CDR3 DNA: TGTGCCAGCAGCCAAGAGAGGGATCGGACTAGCGGCCATTTCCAAGAGACCCAGTACTTC.

This clone was counted once. The V gene is TRBV9, the J gene TRBJ2-7; D not certain. Germline CDR1 SGDLS, CDR2 YYNGEE. The CDR3 sequence is 14 residues long. Trimming removed 0 bases from V and 5 bases from J, with 12 bases in between. The CDR3 spells CASSVDSISHEQYF. As DNA, the CDR3 is TGTGCCAGCAGCGTAGATAGTATTAGCCACGAGCAGTACTTC.

The sample holds many counts of this clone. The chain couples TRBV2 to TRBJ2-7; 7 positions match TRBD2. The germline CDR1 and CDR2 sequences are SNHLY and FYNNEI. This CDR3 spans 14 amino acids. After removal of 4 bases from V and 1 base from J, the junction contained 4 bases not matched to a gene. CDR3 in DNA: TGTGCCAGCAGTGGTCGAGCGGGGTCCTACGAGCAGTACTTC. Translation: CASSGRAGSYEQYF.

The chain recombines TRBV24-1 with TRBJ2-7; perhaps TRBD2 as D (5 bases). The CDR3 runs 14 residues. Trimming cost V 4 bases and J 6 bases, with 15 bases left between them. CDR1 and CDR2 (germline): KGHDR, SFDVKD. DNA of the CDR3: TGTGCCACCAGTGAAGCGGACGGGTCCGGCGAGCAGTACTTC. Translated, it gives CATSEADGSGEQYF.

The chain employs TRBV5-6 and TRBJ2-7; 9 nucleotides agree with TRBD1. The V segment lost 4 bases and the J segment 0 bases; nucleotides outside the gene matches: 8. Germline-derived CDR1 and CDR2 are SGHDT and YYEEEE. The CDR3 is 16 amino acids. CDR3 sequence reads: CASSRTPGQGSYEQYF. CDR3 nucleotides: TGTGCCAGCAGCAGAACCCCGGGACAGGGCTCCTACGAGCAGTACTTC.

V gene TRBV7-2 combines with J gene TRBJ2-3, with 9 bases matching TRBD2. J gave up 6 bases and V 0 bases, and 7 bases lay outside the gene matches. Germline values: CDR1 SGHTA, CDR2 FQGNSA. The CDR3 is 16 residues long. The CDR3 sequence is CASSLAGLAVGDTQYF. The CDR3 nucleotides read TGTGCCAGCAGCTTAGCGGGACTAGCAGTGGGGGATACGCAGTATTTT.

This chain links TRBV5-1 with TRBJ2-1; TRBD2 aligns across 13 bases. Trimming cost V 4 bases and J 2 bases; bases outside gene matches: 3. CDR3 length: 16 residues. Per the germline V gene, CDR1 is SGHRS and CDR2 is YFSETQ. The CDR3 is CASSAGTSGAYNEQFF. The CDR3 DNA is TGCGCCAGCAGCGCCGGGACTAGCGGGGCCTACAATGAGCAGTTCTTC.

In its sample, this clone was seen once. The same CDR3 can be traced to other DNA sequences in this sample. The rearrangement joins TRBV7-2 to TRBJ2-5, with D hard to call. The CDR3 has 14 residues. Per the germline V gene, CDR1 is SGHTA and CDR2 is FQGNSA. V lost 1 base and J lost 1, with 7 bases in between. As DNA, the CDR3 is TGTGCCAGCAGCTTAGTCTCCGGCCAAGAGACCCAGTACTTC. Translated: CASSLVSGQETQYF. The full variable domain, its missing parts supplied by reference TRBV7-2 and TRBJ2-5, is GAGVSQSPSNKVTEKGKDVELRCDPISGHTALYWYRQSLGQGLEFLIYFQGNSAPDKSGLPSDRFSAERTGGSVSTLTIQRTQQEDSAVYLCASSLVSGQETQYFGPGTRLLVL.

In its sample, this clone was seen once. V and J are TRBV6-5 and TRBJ1-2, with 9 positions matching TRBD1. Germline V gene sequence: CDR1 MNHEY, CDR2 SVGAGI. The CDR3 has 15 residues. After removal of 6 bases from V and 2 bases from J, the junction contained 7 bases not matched to a gene. The CDR3 region has the DNA TGTGCCAGCAGCCGAAAGGGACAGGGAAACTATGGCTACACCTTC. Translated, it gives CASSRKGQGNYGYTF.

In this sample, this clone turned up once. The V gene is TRBV7-2, the J gene TRBJ2-1; TRBD2 aligns across 10 bases. This CDR3 comprises 15 residues. Looked up from germline, CDR1 is SGHTA and CDR2 is FQGNSA. The J segment lost 8 bases and the V segment lost 4 bases, leaving 8 bases of the junction unmatched. In nucleotides, the CDR3 is TGTGCCAGCAGCTCGGTGGGACTAGCGAGAGATGAGCAGTTCTTC. This gives the protein CASSSVGLARDEQFF.

V is TRBV7-9 and J is TRBJ2-3; 7 nucleotides line up with TRBD2. The germline CDR1 and CDR2 sequences are SEHNR and FQNEAQ (reference sequence). This CDR3 comprises 16 residues. With 5 bases clipped from V and 1 base from J, the junction kept 9 bases outside the gene matches. The CDR3 nucleotides read TGTGCCAGCAGCCCTTCCGCGGGAGTGGGCACAGATACGCAGTATTTT. The encoded protein is CASSPSAGVGTDTQYF. Using reference TRBV7-9 and TRBJ2-3 for the parts outside the CDR3, the full variable domain is DTGVSQNPRHKITKRGQNVTFRCDPISEHNRLYWYRQTLGQGPEFLTYFQNEAQLEKSRLLSDRFSAERPKGSFSTLEIQRTEQGDSAMYLCASSPSAGVGTDTQYFGPGTRLTVL.

The CDR3 spells CASRGSDKDNTEAFF. The CDR3 region has the DNA TGCGCCAGCAGGGGCTCGGACAAAGATAACACTGAAGCTTTCTTT. V usage is TRBV10-1 and J usage is TRBJ1-1; a weak D match, TRBD1 (5 bases). The CDR3 contains 15 residues. Trimming took 6 bases from V and 2 from J, leaving 16 bases between them. The V gene's germline CDR1 is WNHNN and CDR2 SYGVQD (reference sequence).

Worth noting for this clone: The junction departs from germline at one end; a sequencing error may be responsible. The V call is TRBV5-1, the J call TRBJ2-2, with no clear D. This CDR3 is 15 amino acids long. CDR1 is SGHRS and CDR2 is YFSETQ in the germline V gene. Here the CDR3 reads CASRLGSANTGELFF. The CDR3 DNA sequence: TGCGCCAGCAGGTTGGGTAGTGCGAACACCGGGGAGCTGTTTTTT.

The chain employs TRBV6-1 and TRBJ1-3, with D possibly matching TRBD1 (6 bases). The CDR3 has 17 residues. With 0 bases removed from V and 0 bases from J, the gap between germline ends came to 12 bases. Germline CDR1 is MNHNS and CDR2 is SASEGT. The CDR3 region is CASSEATGQSSGNTIYF. The CDR3 region has the DNA TGTGCCAGCAGTGAAGCGACTGGACAGAGCTCTGGAAACACCATATATTTT.

V is TRBV5-4 and J is TRBJ2-3; 7 positions match TRBD2. The V gene end was trimmed by 3 bases and the J gene end by 6 bases; junction bases not matched to a gene: 13. The CDR3 is 16 amino acids. Germline assignment: CDR1 SGHNT and CDR2 YYREEE (reference sequence). The chain's CDR3 is CASSSPGGEGLDTQYF. The CDR3 DNA sequence: TGTGCCAGCAGCTCACCTGGGGGGGAGGGTCTCGATACGCAGTATTTT.

The V gene is TRBV24-1, the J gene TRBJ1-2; D gene unclear. Germline loops: CDR1 KGHDR, CDR2 SFDVKD. Trimming pared 3 bases from V and 5 bases from J, leaving 3 bases between. The CDR3 has 11 residues. Written as DNA, the CDR3 is TGTGCCACCAGTGATGAGTATGGCTACACCTTC. Amino acid sequence: CATSDEYGYTF.

Notes on this clone: The same CDR3 can be traced to other DNA sequences in this sample. V and J are TRBV7-2 and TRBJ2-3; no clear D gene. V shed 6 bases and J shed 0 bases, with 10 bases lying between them. The V gene's germline CDR1 is SGHTA and CDR2 FQGNSA. The CDR3 runs to 14 residues. CDR3 region: CASRLAVSTDTQYF. CDR3 DNA sequence: TGTGCCAGCAGACTGGCGGTTAGCACAGATACGCAGTATTTT.

This chain connects TRBV19 to TRBJ2-1, with D perhaps TRBD2 (5 bases). The CDR3 has 16 amino acids. The V end lost 5 bases, the J end lost 4 bases, and 18 bases lay between the germline ends. CDR1 LNHDA and CDR2 SQIVND come from the germline V gene (reference sequence). This CDR3 reads CASSVGLRSPYNEQFF. CDR3 DNA sequence: TGTGCCAGTAGTGTCGGACTTCGCTCTCCGTACAATGAGCAGTTCTTC.

The chain carries TRBV28 and TRBJ1-2, with 8 nucleotides matching TRBD1. Germline values: CDR1 MDHEN, CDR2 SYDVKM. The J segment lost 6 bases and the V segment lost 6 bases, leaving 3 bases of the junction unmatched. This CDR3 contains 12 residues. DNA for the CDR3: TGTGCCAGCAGGCAGGGGGCTGATGGCTACACCTTC. This codes for CASRQGADGYTF.

The chain has TRBV7-2 and TRBJ2-2; TRBD1 matches at 7 bases. The V segment lost 5 bases and the J segment 0 bases; nucleotides outside the gene matches: 6. There are 16 residues in the CDR3. The germline gives CDR1 SGHTA, CDR2 FQGNSA. CDR3 bases: TGTGCCAGCAGCATGACAGGGTGGTCGAACACCGGGGAGCTGTTTTTT. This sequence encodes CASSMTGWSNTGELFF.

V usage is TRBV3-1 (or the pseudogene TRBV3-2) and J usage is TRBJ1-5; TRBD1 is a possible D gene (6 bases). Between the trimmed V and J ends, which lost 4 bases and 1 base, there was a span of 11 bases. The CDR3 loop spans 15 amino acids. In germline, CDR1 is LGHDT, CDR2 YNNKEL (reference sequence). Written as DNA, the CDR3 is TGTGCCAGCAGCCCACAGGGACGGAGCAATCAGCCCCAGCATTTT. It translates to CASSPQGRSNQPQHF.

The chain uses TRBV5-1 and TRBJ2-5; 9 bases are a match to TRBD2. The CDR3 totals 17 residues. Germline values: CDR1 SGHRS, CDR2 YFSETQ. Trimming cost V 0 bases and J 5 bases; bases outside gene matches: 11. CDR3 DNA: TGCGCCAGCAGCTTGGGGGTCGGCGGGAGGGCGGTGGAGACCCAGTACTTC. Translated, it gives CASSLGVGGRAVETQYF.

The chain recombines TRBV3-1 (or the pseudogene TRBV3-2) with TRBJ1-1, with 8 bases aligning to TRBD1. The V gene end was trimmed by 2 bases and the J gene end by 7 bases; junction bases not matched to a gene: 6. This CDR3 is built from 14 residues. The germline V gene has CDR1 LGHDT and CDR2 YNNKEL (reference sequence). CDR3 nucleotide sequence: TGTGCCAGCAGCCAAAACTCAGGACAGGGTGAAGCTTTCTTT. Translation: CASSQNSGQGEAFF.

V usage is TRBV14 and J usage is TRBJ2-1; 8 nucleotides agree with TRBD2. The CDR3 is 14 residues long. V gave up 6 bases and J gave up 4 bases; unmatched junction bases: 5. Germline V gene sequence: CDR1 SGHDN, CDR2 FVKESK. Written as DNA, the CDR3 is TGTGCCAGCAGTTACGGGGGGGCATACAATGAGCAGTTCTTC. Translation: CASSYGGAYNEQFF.

The V call is TRBV19, the J call TRBJ1-6; a weak D match, TRBD1 (6 bases). The CDR3 has 14 residues. Germline CDR1 is LNHDA and CDR2 is SQIVND (reference sequence). V lost 6 bases to trimming and J lost 10 bases, with 16 bases between them. CDR3 amino acids: CASSDTGSGSPLHF. In DNA, the CDR3 is TGTGCCAGTAGCGATACAGGGTCTGGGTCACCCCTCCACTTT.

The chain is built from TRBV28 and TRBJ2-2; the D is unclear. From germline, CDR1 is MDHEN and CDR2 SYDVKM. The CDR3 covers 15 residues. The V end was cut by 3 bases, the J end by 0 bases, with 8 bases between. CDR3 region: CASSLSGANTGELFF. The CDR3 coding sequence is TGTGCCAGCAGTTTGTCAGGCGCGAACACCGGGGAGCTGTTTTTT.

V is TRBV27 and J is TRBJ2-7, with D maybe TRBD2 (5 bases). In germline, CDR1 is MNHEY, CDR2 SMNVEV (reference sequence). The CDR3 is made up of 14 amino acids. Trimming removed 7 bases at V and 2 bases at J, with 15 bases between. The CDR3 here is CASTLARGPYEQYF. In DNA, the CDR3 is TGTGCCAGCACATTAGCCCGGGGTCCCTACGAGCAGTACTTC.

The CDR3 loop is CASSLEEGAAYGYTF. DNA of the CDR3: TGTGCCAGCAGCTTGGAGGAGGGGGCAGCATATGGCTACACCTTC. This chain joins TRBV5-4 and TRBJ1-2; 7 bases line up with TRBD1. Germline assignment: CDR1 SGHNT and CDR2 YYREEE (reference sequence). The CDR3 is made up of 15 amino acids. V shed 0 bases, J shed 5 bases, and the junction held 7 bases outside the gene matches.